What follows is one TCR beta chain and its context. Its antigen is not known. The study ran its PCR with 60 Vbeta and 13 Jbeta primers. Sequencing was performed with immunoSEQ multiplex PCR; in TCRdb, only in-frame clones are kept and a portion is missing. The sample lists 150,000 to 200,000 clones, about 81% occurring once. The entry originates in a study of cytomegalovirus exposure and HLA in healthy donors. Findings and limits, study-wide: In an earlier analysis, productive rearrangement rates for most beta V segments clustered near 87% or 30%. Follow-up analysis seemed to connect common viral pathogens with several of the most significant clusters identified. A few chains linked to CMV were shown in vitro to be specific for CMV antigens. The authors reported that TCR beta sequences could predict HLA-A and HLA-B alleles. These predictions were accurate for most subjects in the first cohort.

Source material: PBMCs. This TCR came from a woman under 30 in good health and CMV-seropositive.

The CDR3 sequence is CASSLDGTPSSYEQYF. DNA for the CDR3: TGTGCCAGCAGCTTAGATGGCACCCCAAGCTCCTACGAGCAGTACTTC. The chain uses TRBV11-2 and TRBJ2-7; D is uncertain. Per the germline V gene, CDR1 is SGHAT and CDR2 is FQNNGV. V lost 0 bases to trimming and J lost 0 bases, with 12 bases between them. The CDR3 consists of 16 residues.